This TCR beta chain was retrieved from a study of cytomegalovirus exposure and HLA in healthy donors. The study's findings and limits: After further analysis at a later stage, roughly 16,000 TCR beta sequences were associated with HLA alleles at 0.05 false discovery rate. Most TCR beta V segments were productive about 87% or about 30% of the time in an earlier analysis. The HLA-A and HLA-B alleles of most subjects were reportedly predicted accurately from TCR beta sequences.

Germline-derived CDR1 and CDR2 are MNHNS and SASEGT. The CDR3 runs 17 residues. V dropped 4 bases and J dropped 5 bases, with 21 bases sitting between them. As to this clone: Antigen specificity is unknown.

The PCR ran on 60 Vbeta and 13 Jbeta primers. Here immunoSEQ multiplex PCR was the method, and the copy in TCRdb shows in-frame clones only, minus some. The sample has about 65,000 clones, and its top ten clones hold around a sixth. The specimen sequenced was PBMCs. The V call is TRBV6-1, the J call TRBJ2-1; a weak D match, TRBD2 (5 bases). This receptor was taken from a boy between 10 and 17 years old in good health and CMV-seronegative. This CDR3 is CASSGLGVIYRDNEQFF. As DNA, the CDR3 is TGTGCCAGCAGTGGTCTCGGGGTGATCTACAGAGACAATGAGCAGTTCTTC.